Following are 9 T cell receptor beta chains from one sample sequenced in a study of T cell responses to AZD1222 COVID-19 vaccine. Assay: immunoSEQ multiplex PCR; the TCRdb copy retains only in-frame clones and omits some. The table has 95,000 to 150,000 clones, 75% to 95% seen once. Material: peripheral blood, obtained 28 days after the second dose of the MenACWY control vaccine. All receptors derive from an adult who received the MenACWY meningococcal vaccine as a control.

The chain couples TRBV2 to TRBJ1-1, with D possibly being TRBD1 (5 bases). The CDR3 extends over 16 amino acids. The germline V gene encodes CDR1 SNHLY and CDR2 FYNNEI. The germline V and J ends were trimmed by 8 bases and 0 bases, with 19 bases remaining between them. DNA of the CDR3: TGTGCCAGCGCCCGGGGGACGGGAGGGATGAACACTGAAGCTTTCTTT. It specifies CASARGTGGMNTEAFF. The full variable domain, completed using reference TRBV2 and TRBJ1-1, is EPEVTQTPSHQVTQMGQEVILRCVPISNHLYFYWYRQILGQKVEFLVSFYNNEISEKSEIFDDQFSVERPDGSNFTLKIRSTKLEDSAMYFCASARGTGGMNTEAFFGQGTRLTVV.

This clone was observed a handful of times. V is TRBV7-8 and J is TRBJ2-5; D may be TRBD1 (6 bases). The CDR3 runs to 14 residues. In germline, CDR1 is SGHVS, CDR2 FQNEAQ. The V and J ends lost 0 bases and 4 bases respectively, with 9 bases between them. CDR3 protein: CASSLASRGETQYF. As DNA, the CDR3 is TGTGCCAGCAGCTTAGCGAGCAGGGGAGAGACCCAGTACTTC.

The chain couples TRBV2 to TRBJ2-1, with D tentatively TRBD1 (5 bases). Looked up from germline, CDR1 is SNHLY and CDR2 is FYNNEI. This CDR3 spans 16 amino acids. V lost 6 bases to trimming and J lost 5 bases, with 20 bases between them. The DNA for the CDR3 is TGTGCCAGCAGCGTAAGGGGAATGGATAAAGACAATGAGCAGTTCTTC. Translating gives CASSVRGMDKDNEQFF.

This sequence joins TRBV27 and TRBJ1-5; D might be TRBD1 (6 bases). V lost 6 bases and J lost 3, with 12 bases in between. The V gene's germline CDR1 is MNHEY and CDR2 SMNVEV (reference sequence). This CDR3 contains 14 residues. The CDR3 nucleotides are TGTGCCAGCAGGCTACAGGGAACCAATCAGCCCCAGCATTTT. Amino acids: CASRLQGTNQPQHF.

The chain combines TRBV29-1 with TRBJ2-5, with D maybe TRBD2 (6 bases). The CDR3 has 15 amino acids. Germline V gene lookup returns CDR1 SQVTM and CDR2 ANQGSEA. CDR3 DNA sequence: TGCAGTCTCACGGGCACGGGGGAACACCAAGAGACCCAGTACTTC. Amino acids: CSLTGTGEHQETQYF.

This rearrangement joins TRBV6-5 to TRBJ1-2; 10 bases fit TRBD1. There are 15 residues in the CDR3. CDR1 MNHEY and CDR2 SVGAGI come from the germline V gene. The junction had 3 bases not matched to a gene; V was cut back by 0 bases and J by 5 bases. The CDR3 DNA follows: TGTGCCAGCAGTTACTCCGGGACAGGGGATTATGGCTACACCTTC. It codes for CASSYSGTGDYGYTF.

As concerns this clone: Other nucleotide sequences from this sample produce the same CDR3. V gene TRBV5-1 combines with J gene TRBJ2-7; no clear D gene. Germline V gene lookup returns CDR1 SGHRS and CDR2 YFSETQ. V was shortened by 0 bases and J by 5 bases, with 6 bases between the two germline ends. This CDR3 contains 12 residues. This CDR3 reads CASSLVGDEQYF. CDR3 DNA sequence: TGCGCCAGCAGCTTGGTTGGGGACGAGCAGTACTTC.

This rearrangement joins TRBV6-5 to TRBJ1-2; 9 bases align to TRBD1. Germline loops: CDR1 MNHEY, CDR2 SVGAGI. The CDR3 is 15 amino acids. V shed 5 bases, J shed 1 base, and the junction held 5 bases outside the gene matches. This CDR3 is CASSPGTGNNYGYTF. Here the CDR3 DNA reads TGTGCCAGCAGTCCCGGGACAGGGAATAACTATGGCTACACCTTC.

The DNA of the CDR3 is TGTGCCAGCAGCGGCACCCATCCTACAAGGACTAGCGGGCACTCCTACGAGCAGTACGTC. Residues: CASSGTHPTRTSGHSYEQYV. The rearrangement joins TRBV9 to TRBJ2-7; 11 bases map to TRBD2. This CDR3 is built from 20 residues. With 3 bases clipped from V and 0 bases from J, the junction kept 17 bases outside the gene matches. CDR1 and CDR2 (germline): SGDLS, YYNGEE.